This T cell receptor (beta chain) was obtained from a study of beta chain features in type 1 diabetes. Study-wide points: Type 1 diabetes patients had fewer VDJ junction insertions and more deletions.

As concerns this clone: Its target is not known.

Of the isolated RNA, all was reverse transcribed, and so the sequenced material was expressed TCRB transcripts. TCRdb's copy holds only in-frame clones and misses some; the assay was immunoSEQ multiplex PCR. The profile shows about 180,000 clones, around an eighth of them singletons. CDR3 length equals 14 residues. V shed 6 bases and J shed 4 bases, with 15 bases lying between them. Per the germline V gene, CDR1 is MNHEY and CDR2 is SMNVEV (reference sequence). The sample was central memory CD4+ T cells from blood. The chain carries TRBV27 and TRBJ1-2; TRBD1 might be the D (5 bases). This receptor was obtained from a woman aged 18-29 years in good health. Here the CDR3 reads CASRSFQGSYGYTF. The CDR3 DNA follows: TGTGCCAGCAGGTCTTTTCAGGGATCCTATGGCTACACCTTC.